The T cell receptor beta chain under discussion was sequenced for a study of blood T cell repertoires in COVID-19 (dated by TCRdb to the early 2020s). Concerning the study at large: Collaborator samples came from the United States, Italy and Spain and covered acute and convalescent phases of COVID-19. The prospective study material was composed of cDNA or gDNA derived from T cells, B-cell-depleted T cells, or PBMCs. Deeply sampled blood TCRbeta repertoires from subjects exposed to, actively infected with, or recovered from COVID-19 were included in the dataset. A freely available public database, intended as a resource for researchers studying the immune response to SARS-CoV-2, is where the repertoires were released. Samples came from the ongoing ImmuneRACE study (first 160 participants) plus 1,254 subjects from 6 global collaborators. Nearly every sample came with metadata listing a de-identified subject ID, COVID-19 status, age in years and sex. Where available, HLA class I and class II types were obtained from metadata supplied by the sample provider rather than from assay-based typing.

Points on this clone: What this receptor recognizes is not known. No base quality values were provided; no much bigger clone lies one nucleotide off.

TCRbeta CDR3 regions were amplified from genomic DNA using the immunoSEQ Assay, a bias-controlled multiplex PCR. The source study handled its data this way. Within the assay, amplification of reference gene primers was used to estimate how many nucleated cells each sample contained. To quantify the absolute abundance of each unique TCRbeta CDR3 rearrangement, sequence reads were collapsed and filtered. Productive Simpson clonality was computed per sample as the square root of Simpson's diversity index over productive rearrangements. Imported from immuneACCESS, the table was reduced by TCRdb to in-frame sequences with V and J called. These copies leave out some clones; in studies compared against another copy, an unresolved V gene accounts for under half, and the cause of the remainder is not known. V and J calls and clone size are as listed in that table; D and trimming were resolved from the DNA. For this sample the table gives tens of thousands of clones, of which over 85% were detected only once. The top ten clones comprise 1.3% to 1.5% of the sample.

Study-level results and caveats: How much clinical and demographic metadata was included differed by source and by participant, and the metadata was provided uncurated.

Whole blood was collected in K2EDTA tubes by collaborating institutions according to the institutions' own protocols. For TCRbeta analysis, collaborators shipped samples in one of three forms: frozen whole blood, isolated PBMCs, or DNA extracted from either of those sample types. The CDR3 runs 13 amino acids, cysteine and phenylalanine included. The sequence is cut down to CDR3 DNA, 39 bases in frame from base 1. The V and J ends are trimmed by 0 bases and 1 base, leaving 5 bases between them. The CDR1 and CDR2 encoded by the germline V gene are SGHRS and YFSETQ. The material sequenced was peripheral blood. The TCR comes from a man between 45 and 60 years old with acute or convalescent COVID-19. This sequence uses TRBV5-1 and TRBJ2-7; confidence is insufficient to name the D gene. DNA sequence: TGCGCCAGCAGCTTGGTGGCTTCCTACGAGCAGTACTTC. It specifies CASSLVASYEQYF.